The 28 T cell receptor beta chains listed next were all sequenced from one sample in a study of cytomegalovirus exposure and HLA in healthy donors. Profiling relied on immunoSEQ multiplex PCR, and the TCRdb table lists in-frame clones only, not all of them. The sample contains around 130,000 clones, approximately 81% of which appear only once. Input material: PBMCs. These TCRs come from a woman between 25 and 40 years old in good health and CMV-seronegative.

The rearrangement links TRBV15 to TRBJ2-7; 8 positions agree with TRBD2. The germline CDR1 and CDR2 sequences are LNHNV and YYDKDF (reference sequence). This CDR3 comprises 14 residues. Losses at the gene ends were 1 base for V and 3 bases for J; bases not matched to a gene: 2. CDR3 loop: CATSRVAGGYEQYF. The CDR3 region has the DNA TGTGCCACCAGCAGAGTTGCGGGGGGCTACGAGCAGTACTTC.

V and J are TRBV5-1 and TRBJ2-5; the D gene is possibly TRBD1 (7 bases). V was clipped by 5 bases and J by 2 bases, with 22 bases between them. Per the germline V gene, CDR1 is SGHRS and CDR2 is YFSETQ. This CDR3 region has 17 residues. The CDR3 spells CASSLRPQGGGQETQYF. The CDR3 DNA reads as TGCGCCAGCAGTCTTAGACCCCAGGGGGGAGGTCAAGAGACCCAGTACTTC.

This clone was seen a single time. The gene calls are TRBV5-1 and TRBJ2-1; 7 bases match TRBD1. The CDR3 is 16 residues long. The V gene end was trimmed by 4 bases and the J gene end by 0 bases; junction bases not matched to a gene: 7. Per the germline V gene, CDR1 is SGHRS and CDR2 is YFSETQ. The CDR3 nucleotides read TGCGCCAGCAGCGGCGGACAGGTCCTCTCCTACAATGAGCAGTTCTTC. Translated, it gives CASSGGQVLSYNEQFF.

CDR3 in amino acids: CASSGLTSTGGRNYGYTF. For the CDR3, the DNA is TGTGCCAGCAGCGGGCTGACGTCAACAGGGGGCCGGAACTATGGCTACACCTTC. This chain uses TRBV9 with TRBJ1-2; 9 bases are shared with TRBD1. Germline CDR1 reads SGDLS; CDR2 reads YYNGEE. The V gene end was trimmed by 3 bases and the J gene end by 2 bases; junction bases not matched to a gene: 14. This CDR3 comprises 18 residues.

The chain recombines TRBV29-1 with TRBJ2-7; the D is unclear. The CDR3 is 11 residues long. Germline CDR1 and CDR2: SQVTM and ANQGSEA. Trimming removed 2 bases from V and 7 bases from J, with 9 bases in between. The CDR3, as DNA: TGCAGCGTTGAATGGCAGATTGAGCAGTACTTC. Translated, it gives CSVEWQIEQYF.

CDR3 sequence: CASSFDSNTGELFF. DNA for the CDR3: TGTGCCAGCAGCTTCGACAGCAACACCGGGGAGCTGTTTTTT. This chain uses TRBV13 with TRBJ2-2; possible D gene TRBD1, 5 bases. Trimming shortened V by 3 bases and J by 2 bases, and 7 bases separated the two germline ends. CDR1 is PRHDT and CDR2 is FYEKMQ in the germline V gene (reference sequence). CDR3 length: 14 amino acids.

The chain combines TRBV30 with TRBJ1-2; 7 bases align to TRBD1. CDR1 GTSNPN and CDR2 SVGIG come from the germline V gene (reference sequence). The length of the CDR3 is 14 residues. After removal of 3 bases from V and 7 bases from J, the junction contained 11 bases not matched to a gene. CDR3 sequence reads: CAWRANRGSGGYTF. The CDR3 DNA reads as TGTGCCTGGAGAGCAAACAGGGGCTCGGGTGGCTACACCTTC.

J is TRBJ2-4 and V is TRBV30, with 7 bases matching TRBD2. The CDR3 length is 15 residues. The J segment lost 3 bases and the V segment lost 0 bases, leaving 5 bases of the junction unmatched. Germline V CDR1 and CDR2: GTSNPN, SVGIG (reference sequence). The CDR3 loop is CAWSVGGVGKNIQYF. CDR3 in DNA: TGTGCCTGGAGTGTGGGAGGGGTGGGCAAAAACATTCAGTACTTC.

The chain employs TRBV6-1 and TRBJ2-3; D not certain. This CDR3 has 12 amino acids. Trimming pared 2 bases from V and 5 bases from J, leaving 5 bases between. Germline CDR1 reads MNHNS; CDR2 reads SASEGT. DNA for the CDR3: TGTGCCAGCAGTGAATCACTAGATACGCAGTATTTT. Residues: CASSESLDTQYF.

V is TRBV19 and J is TRBJ2-1; TRBD2 agrees at 16 bases. V dropped 5 bases and J dropped 8; count of bases not matched to a gene: 6. The CDR3 runs to 16 residues. Per germline, CDR1 LNHDA and CDR2 SQIVND (reference sequence). The CDR3 region is CASSFGTSGGAYEQFF. In DNA, the CDR3 is TGTGCCAGTAGTTTCGGGACTAGCGGGGGGGCATATGAGCAGTTCTTC.

The chain links TRBV4-3 to TRBJ2-2; TRBD1 matches at 7 bases. The CDR3 is 14 amino acids. Germline-derived CDR1 and CDR2 are LGHNA and YSLEER. V lost 5 bases and J lost 4; bases outside the gene matches: 4. The CDR3 DNA follows: TGCGCCAGCAGCGGGGCAGGGGGCACCGGGGAGCTGTTTTTT. It specifies CASSGAGGTGELFF.

This chain uses TRBV4-3 with TRBJ2-3, with D perhaps TRBD2 (7 bases). Germline V CDR1 and CDR2: LGHNA, YSLEER. The CDR3 runs 18 residues. V lost 2 bases and J lost 0, with 18 bases in between. CDR3 sequence: CASSQRGGGLPSTDTQYF. As DNA, the CDR3 is TGCGCCAGCAGCCAAAGAGGCGGGGGCCTTCCTAGCACAGATACGCAGTATTTT.

This clone has a handful of counts. The chain has TRBV5-6 and TRBJ2-7, with 7 bases fitting TRBD2. The J segment lost 2 bases and the V segment lost 5 bases, leaving 16 bases of the junction unmatched. Germline loops: CDR1 SGHDT, CDR2 YYEEEE. The CDR3 runs 17 residues. The CDR3 loop is CASRLDPGGVGPYEQYF. The CDR3 DNA reads as TGTGCCAGCAGACTAGACCCGGGAGGCGTGGGTCCCTACGAGCAGTACTTC. The full variable domain, with the rest looked up from reference TRBV5-6 and TRBJ2-7, is DAGVTQSPTHLIKTRGQQVTLRCSPKSGHDTVSWYQQALGQGPQFIFQYYEEEERQRGNFPDRFSGHQFPNYSSELNVNALLLGDSALYLCASRLDPGGVGPYEQYFGPGTRLTVT.

This clone occurred many times. The V call is TRBV4-1, the J call TRBJ1-2, with D possibly matching TRBD1 (5 bases). The CDR3 extends over 15 amino acids. Deletions cut 1 base from V and 4 bases from J, with 13 bases between. Germline V gene lookup returns CDR1 MGHRA and CDR2 YSYEKL. The CDR3 DNA is TGCGCCAGCAGCCAAGGGGGGGGGAACGGCTATGGCTACACCTTC. It codes for CASSQGGGNGYGYTF.

The V and J genes are TRBV9 and TRBJ1-2, with D tentatively TRBD1 (6 bases). Between the trimmed V and J ends, which lost 0 bases and 2 bases, there was a span of 11 bases. This CDR3 is 15 amino acids long. Per germline, CDR1 SGDLS and CDR2 YYNGEE. The CDR3 is CASSVVGGANYGYTF. CDR3 DNA sequence: TGTGCCAGCAGCGTAGTCGGGGGGGCGAACTATGGCTACACCTTC.

The chain links TRBV7-9 to TRBJ1-6; D is perhaps TRBD1 (6 bases). Germline V gene lookup returns CDR1 SEHNR and CDR2 FQNEAQ (reference sequence). There are 13 residues in the CDR3. The V end was cut by 4 bases, the J end by 9 bases, with 10 bases between. This chain's CDR3 is CASSSGGASPLHF. The CDR3 DNA reads as TGTGCCAGCAGCTCGGGGGGGGCTTCACCCCTCCACTTT.

This sequence joins TRBV5-4 and TRBJ1-4; D is possibly TRBD1 (5 bases). The germline gives CDR1 SGHNT, CDR2 YYREEE (reference sequence). V was cut by 4 bases and J by 3 bases, with 16 bases left in between. CDR3 length: 16 amino acids. This CDR3 is CASSGGGGWANEKLFF. In nucleotides, the CDR3 is TGTGCCAGCAGCGGCGGGGGGGGATGGGCTAATGAAAAACTGTTTTTT.

V and J are TRBV7-6 and TRBJ2-2; 10 positions agree with TRBD1. The CDR3 has 15 residues. V gave up 5 bases and J gave up 2 bases; unmatched junction bases: 2. Germline V gene lookup returns CDR1 SGHVS and CDR2 FNYEAQ. CDR3 protein: CASSRQGANTGELFF. The CDR3 bases are TGTGCCAGCAGCCGACAGGGGGCCAACACCGGGGAGCTGTTTTTT.

A few counts support this clone. The chain couples TRBV7-9 to TRBJ1-2; 8 nucleotides agree with TRBD1. Germline V CDR1 and CDR2: SEHNR, FQNEAQ (reference sequence). This CDR3 is built from 13 residues. The trim removed 5 bases at V and 6 bases at J, leaving 5 bases unmatched. In nucleotides, the CDR3 is TGTGCCAGCAGCCCGGACAGGGCGGATGGCTACACCTTC. Translation: CASSPDRADGYTF.

The chain combines TRBV6-6 with TRBJ1-6; D gene uncertain. V shed 5 bases and J shed 5 bases, with 16 bases lying between them. Germline lookup yields CDR1 MNHNY and CDR2 SVGAGI (reference sequence). The CDR3 has 16 residues. CDR3 region: CASSTPPGRDNSPLHF. The CDR3 DNA is TGTGCCAGCAGTACGCCGCCGGGTCGTGATAATTCACCCCTCCACTTT.

In DNA form, the CDR3 reads TGTGCCAGCAGCGTAGGTGGACTAGCGGGGGGGCTAGTCGGCACAGATACGCAGTATTTT. Its translation is CASSVGGLAGGLVGTDTQYF. The chain combines TRBV9 with TRBJ2-3, with 15 bases that match TRBD2. The CDR3 has 20 residues. The V and J ends lost 0 bases and 1 base, in that order; junction bases with no gene match: 9. The germline CDR1 and CDR2 sequences are SGDLS and YYNGEE.

There are a few counts of this clone. The V gene is TRBV6-6, the J gene TRBJ2-3; 8 bases align to TRBD2. V was pared by 2 bases and J by 2 bases, with 6 bases of the junction left unmatched. The CDR3 totals 16 residues. The V gene's germline CDR1 is MNHNY and CDR2 SVGAGI (reference sequence). The CDR3 nucleotides are TGTGCCAGCAGTTACGGGAAAGGACTAGCCACAGATACGCAGTATTTT. It specifies CASSYGKGLATDTQYF.

The chain recombines TRBV7-9 with TRBJ1-2; the D gene is possibly TRBD1 (5 bases). The CDR3 has 14 residues. V was clipped by 6 bases and J by 7 bases, with 18 bases between them. Germline loops: CDR1 SEHNR, CDR2 FQNEAQ (reference sequence). The CDR3 DNA reads as TGTGCCAGCAGTCGTTTGGGGCTCTTGGGTGGCTACACCTTC. Translation gives CASSRLGLLGGYTF.

In nucleotides, the CDR3 is TGTGCCAGCAGTACGACAGAAAACTATGGCTACACCTTC. It codes for CASSTTENYGYTF. The genes are TRBV6-6 and TRBJ1-2; tentatively, D is TRBD1 (5 bases). CDR3 length: 13 amino acids. Germline values: CDR1 MNHNY, CDR2 SVGAGI (reference sequence). Trimming pared 5 bases from V and 2 bases from J, leaving 9 bases between.

As concerns this clone: Possible read error: a much larger clone is one base away. The chain carries TRBV6-1 and TRBJ1-4, with 10 nucleotides matching TRBD1. The V and J ends lost 6 bases and 5 bases, in that order; junction bases with no gene match: 3. The CDR3 has 14 amino acids. Germline V gene lookup returns CDR1 MNHNS and CDR2 SASEGT. CDR3 sequence: CASSGDRGNEKLFF. The CDR3 DNA reads TGTGCCAGCAGCGGGGACAGGGGAAATGAAAAACTGTTTTTT.

The chain combines TRBV18 with TRBJ1-1; TRBD1 is a possible D gene (5 bases). The germline gives CDR1 KGHSH, CDR2 LQKENI. Trimming cost V 5 bases and J 1 base, with 14 bases left between them. The CDR3 runs 15 residues. CDR3 coding DNA: TGTGCCAGCTCAATAACAGGCGGGACGAACACTGAAGCTTTCTTT. Encoded protein: CASSITGGTNTEAFF.

This chain uses TRBV29-1 with TRBJ2-7, with D possibly matching TRBD2 (6 bases). Germline-derived CDR1 and CDR2 are SQVTM and ANQGSEA. Trimming took off 4 bases at V and 6 bases at J, with 19 bases between the two ends. This CDR3 has 14 residues. The CDR3 region has the DNA TGCAGCGTTGCTAAGTCATTTGGGGGGACCGAGCAGTACTTC. It is translated as CSVAKSFGGTEQYF.

The rearrangement joins TRBV5-1 to TRBJ2-5; 8 positions match TRBD1. This CDR3 has 16 residues. The V and J ends lost 1 base and 1 base, in that order; junction bases with no gene match: 6. Germline CDR1 SGHRS, CDR2 YFSETQ. Here the CDR3 DNA reads TGCGCCAGCAGCTTGTTCCCAACAGGGGGCCAAGAGACCCAGTACTTC. Translated, it gives CASSLFPTGGQETQYF.